This section outlines one TCR beta chain sequence together with its context. There is no known antigen for this receptor. No much larger clone exists at a distance of one base, and base qualities are not known. Donors formed part of the validation cohort, which comprised fewer than 150 subjects and was distinct from the first cohort of under 850 subjects. This sample is part of a study of cytomegalovirus exposure and HLA in healthy donors (dated by TCRdb to the late 2010s). Broadly, across the study: According to a later analysis, the 110 or so validation repertoires were produced on the same platform as the 700 or so repertoires of the first cohort. The study was designed to test whether signatures of past pathogen exposure could be identified by cataloging public T cell receptors. To predict cytomegalovirus infection status, the study brought together high-throughput TCR immunosequencing, statistical association of individual TCRs with disease status, and machine learning. A separate validation cohort of 100 to 150 different subjects was used in addition to the 666-subject first cohort.

Results and caveats for the whole study, not just this receptor: The classifier was reported to diagnose cytomegalovirus status with high specificity and sensitivity in both the original and validation cohorts. It was suggested by the authors that the approach could potentially be generalized to other disease states and immunological phenotypes. In a later analysis, TCRs clustered in the first cohort were found to also tend to co-occur in the roughly 120 validation repertoires, with 94% of cluster scores above 0. In vitro tests confirmed that a few of the cytomegalovirus-associated TCR beta chains recognize cytomegalovirus antigens. Most TCR sequences were seen in very few donors, while some public TCRs were found in many individuals. The study listed approximately 150 TCR beta chains as associated with cytomegalovirus. A later analysis had no HLA typing for the validation cohort, so co-occurrence there was scored across all 130 or so repertoires.

The library was generated by the immunoSEQ multiplex PCR assay. From the authors' description of their analysis: A statistical classification framework was built for diagnosing cytomegalovirus status from the catalog of TCR beta chain sequences. TCRdb limited this immuneACCESS table to in-frame rearrangements with V and J called. A share of clones is missing; checked studies link under half to unresolved V genes, and the rest is unexplained. V, J and clone size were drawn from that table, and D and trimming were deduced from the DNA. The sample table contains about 200,000 clones; only one count was recorded for roughly 83% of them. 5.5% to 7% of the sample is held by the ten biggest clonotypes. CDR1 SGHVS and CDR2 FNYEAQ were looked up in the germline V gene. From the cysteine up to the phenylalanine, the CDR3 has a length of 14 residues. Of all the DNA, just the CDR3 is kept, 42 bases in frame from base 1. V lost 4 bases and J lost 1 base; the stretch between them is 7 bases long.

The TCR was taken from a young woman in good health and CMV-seronegative. This receptor chain uses TRBV7-6 and TRBJ1-4, with the D gene uncertain. The sequenced sample was PBMCs. The CDR3 in this case is CASSSGKTNEKLFF. The sequence in DNA is TGTGCCAGCAGCTCCGGGAAAACTAATGAAAAACTGTTTTTT.